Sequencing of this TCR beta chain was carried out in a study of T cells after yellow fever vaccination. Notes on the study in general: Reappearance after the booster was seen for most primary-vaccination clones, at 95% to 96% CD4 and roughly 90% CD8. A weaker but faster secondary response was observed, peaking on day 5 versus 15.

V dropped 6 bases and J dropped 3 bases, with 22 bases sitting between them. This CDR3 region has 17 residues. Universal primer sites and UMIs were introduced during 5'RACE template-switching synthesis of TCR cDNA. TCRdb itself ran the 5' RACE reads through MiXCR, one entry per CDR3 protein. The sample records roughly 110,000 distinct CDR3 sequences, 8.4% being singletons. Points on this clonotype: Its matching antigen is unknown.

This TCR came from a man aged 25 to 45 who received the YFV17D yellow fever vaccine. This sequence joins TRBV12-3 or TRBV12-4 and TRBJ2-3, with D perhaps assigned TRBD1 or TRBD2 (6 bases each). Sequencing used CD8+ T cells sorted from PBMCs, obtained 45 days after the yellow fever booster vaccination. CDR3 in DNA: TGTGCCAGCAGACCACCGTGCGGGGCAGGGGCGACAGATACGCAGTATTTT. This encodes CASRPPCGAGATDTQYF.